These T cell receptor beta chains were read from a single sample in a study of response to subunit inactivated influenza vaccine. TCRdb re-analysed the RT-PCR reads in MiXCR, keeping a single row per CDR3 protein. Counted here are hundreds of thousands of distinct CDR3 sequences, under 20% occurring once; the ten biggest clones make up approximately 10%. The source material was PBMCs from blood, sampled around 5 days after vaccination. These receptors were obtained from a man between 50 and 59 years old who received an inactivated influenza vaccine. CDR3s include the opening cysteine and the closing phenylalanine or tryptophan. Fields, in order: clone size, V gene, J gene, D gene, CDR3 DNA, CDR3 protein. A D gene is named only where the DNA matches it firmly. For some rows the clone size is stated as once, few or many, or as a class when expanded; others skip it.

abundance: .
v_gene: TRBV19
j_gene: TRBJ2-7
d_gene: .
CDR3nt: TGTGCCAGTAGTATAGGGGAGACCTACGAGCAGTACTTC
CDR3aa: CASSIGETYEQYF

abundance: many
v_gene: TRBV12-3/TRBV12-4
j_gene: TRBJ1-2
d_gene: .
CDR3nt: TGTGCCAGCAGTTCTGTCAACTATGGCTACACCTTC
CDR3aa: CASSSVNYGYTF

abundance: .
v_gene: TRBV12-3/TRBV12-4
j_gene: TRBJ2-4
d_gene: TRBD2
CDR3nt: TGTGCCAGCAGTTTTTTCGGGGGGGCGGTTCAGTACTTC
CDR3aa: CASSFFGGAVQYF

abundance: .
v_gene: TRBV6-2/TRBV6-3
j_gene: TRBJ2-7
d_gene: .
CDR3nt: TGTGCCAGCAGTTACCACACCACCTACGAGCAGTACTTC
CDR3aa: CASSYHTTYEQYF

abundance: few
v_gene: TRBV11-2
j_gene: TRBJ2-2
d_gene: TRBD1
CDR3nt: TGTGCCAGCAGCTTTCAACCATCCGGGACAGGGTCGAACACCGGGGAGCTGTTTTTT
CDR3aa: CASSFQPSGTGSNTGELFF

abundance: few
v_gene: TRBV28
j_gene: TRBJ2-1
d_gene: TRBD2
CDR3nt: TGTGCCAGCGTCGGGGGAGGGCCTCAAACCTACAATGAGCAGTTCTTC
CDR3aa: CASVGGGPQTYNEQFF

abundance: .
v_gene: TRBV28
j_gene: TRBJ2-3
d_gene: TRBD2
CDR3nt: TGTGCCAGCAGCTCCAACGGGGGGGCTCGGGGAGATACGCAGTATTTT
CDR3aa: CASSSNGGARGDTQYF

abundance: .
v_gene: TRBV6-2/TRBV6-3
j_gene: TRBJ1-5
d_gene: .
CDR3nt: TGTGCCAGCGTAGACAGGCCCTGGGAGCCCCAGCATTTT
CDR3aa: CASVDRPWEPQHF

abundance: .
v_gene: TRBV5-1
j_gene: TRBJ2-7
d_gene: .
CDR3nt: TGCGCCAGCAGCATGGGGGACTCCTCAACCCAGTACTTC
CDR3aa: CASSMGDSSTQYF

abundance: few
v_gene: TRBV21-1
j_gene: TRBJ2-7
d_gene: .
CDR3nt: TGTGCCAGCAGTCCTCTTTGCGAGCCCTACGAGCAGTACTTC
CDR3aa: CASSPLCEPYEQYF

abundance: many
v_gene: TRBV7-3
j_gene: TRBJ1-1
d_gene: TRBD1
CDR3nt: TGTGCCAGCAGCCGGACAGGGGAAACTGAAGCTTTCTTT
CDR3aa: CASSRTGETEAFF

abundance: .
v_gene: TRBV28
j_gene: TRBJ1-5
d_gene: .
CDR3nt: TGTGCCAGCAGGGCAGCGGGCAATCAGCCCCAGCATTTT
CDR3aa: CASRAAGNQPQHF

abundance: few
v_gene: TRBV10-3
j_gene: TRBJ1-5
d_gene: TRBD1
CDR3nt: TGTGCCATCAGTGAGATACAGGGGTCCAATCAGCCCCAGCATTTT
CDR3aa: CAISEIQGSNQPQHF

abundance: few
v_gene: TRBV6-6
j_gene: TRBJ2-3
d_gene: .
CDR3nt: TGTGCCAGCAGTTGGCAGGCAGATACGCAGTATTTT
CDR3aa: CASSWQADTQYF

abundance: few
v_gene: TRBV20-1
j_gene: TRBJ2-3
d_gene: TRBD2
CDR3nt: TGCAGTGCTAGGCCCGGGACTAGCGGGACCCCGCAGTATTTT
CDR3aa: CSARPGTSGTPQYF

abundance: .
v_gene: TRBV12-3/TRBV12-4
j_gene: TRBJ2-7
d_gene: .
CDR3nt: TGTGCCAGCAGAGAGACAGTCGCCTACGAGCAGTACTTC
CDR3aa: CASRETVAYEQYF

abundance: .
v_gene: TRBV15
j_gene: TRBJ2-5
d_gene: .
CDR3nt: TGTGCCACCAGCAGATCTACCCAGGGTCGCGAGACCCAGTACTTC
CDR3aa: CATSRSTQGRETQYF

abundance: .
v_gene: TRBV29-1
j_gene: TRBJ2-5
d_gene: .
CDR3nt: TGCAGCGTTGAGTGGTCTGGAGAGACCCAGTACTTC
CDR3aa: CSVEWSGETQYF

abundance: few
v_gene: TRBV12-3/TRBV12-4
j_gene: TRBJ1-4
d_gene: .
CDR3nt: TGTGCCAGCAGTCCCCGGGACAACGAAAAACTGTTTTTT
CDR3aa: CASSPRDNEKLFF

abundance: few
v_gene: TRBV10-3
j_gene: TRBJ2-2
d_gene: .
CDR3nt: TGTGCCATCAGTCCCACCTATGCGCGGGAAGGCTATATCGGGGAGCTGTTTTTT
CDR3aa: CAISPTYAREGYIGELFF

abundance: few
v_gene: TRBV20-1
j_gene: TRBJ2-1
d_gene: TRBD2
CDR3nt: TGCAGTGCTAGAAGGCTAGCGGGAGACTACAATGAGCAGTTCTTC
CDR3aa: CSARRLAGDYNEQFF

abundance: many
v_gene: TRBV5-8
j_gene: TRBJ2-5
d_gene: .
CDR3nt: TGTGCCAGCAGCTCCGGGTTTCAAGAGACCCAGTACTTC
CDR3aa: CASSSGFQETQYF

abundance: few
v_gene: TRBV5-1
j_gene: TRBJ2-7
d_gene: TRBD1
CDR3nt: TGCGCCAGCAGCTCACGCGGGGGGACAGGGGGAGCCGTGACCCCCTACGAGCAGTACTTC
CDR3aa: CASSSRGGTGGAVTPYEQYF

abundance: .
v_gene: TRBV20-1
j_gene: TRBJ2-1
d_gene: .
CDR3nt: TGCAGTGCGTACAGGGTACCGTACAATGAGCAGTTCTTC
CDR3aa: CSAYRVPYNEQFF

abundance: many
v_gene: TRBV5-1
j_gene: TRBJ2-1
d_gene: .
CDR3nt: TGCGCCAGCAGCTCTCGAATGAGTAGCTCCTACAATGAGCAGTTCTTC
CDR3aa: CASSSRMSSSYNEQFF

abundance: few
v_gene: TRBV7-9
j_gene: TRBJ2-5
d_gene: .
CDR3nt: TGTGCCAGCAGCTCTAGGGACCCGAGGGAGACCCAGTACTTC
CDR3aa: CASSSRDPRETQYF

abundance: few
v_gene: TRBV12-5
j_gene: TRBJ2-3
d_gene: .
CDR3nt: TGTGCTAGTGGTTTATCCATGGGCCAAACAGGGGATACGCAGTATTTT
CDR3aa: CASGLSMGQTGDTQYF

abundance: .
v_gene: TRBV20-1
j_gene: TRBJ2-7
d_gene: TRBD1
CDR3nt: TGCAGTGCGCCTTTTGGGACAGGGAAATACGAGCAGTACTTC
CDR3aa: CSAPFGTGKYEQYF

abundance: .
v_gene: TRBV11-2
j_gene: TRBJ2-7
d_gene: .
CDR3nt: TGTGCCAGCAGCGTCGTGACTGGGGGGCCCTACGAGCAGTACTTC
CDR3aa: CASSVVTGGPYEQYF

abundance: .
v_gene: TRBV10-3
j_gene: TRBJ2-1
d_gene: TRBD2
CDR3nt: TGTGCCTTAGCGGGAGGGATTAACAATGAGCAGTTCTTC
CDR3aa: CALAGGINNEQFF

abundance: .
v_gene: TRBV12-3/TRBV12-4
j_gene: TRBJ2-7
d_gene: TRBD2
CDR3nt: TGTGCCAGCAGCTCCTTAACCGGGACTAGCGGGACTCCCCAGAGGGAGCAGTACTTC
CDR3aa: CASSSLTGTSGTPQREQYF

abundance: many
v_gene: TRBV7-9
j_gene: TRBJ1-2
d_gene: .
CDR3nt: TGTGCCAGCAGCCCAAGCACAGTTCCCTACTATGGCTACACCTTC
CDR3aa: CASSPSTVPYYGYTF

abundance: few
v_gene: TRBV7-9
j_gene: TRBJ2-7
d_gene: TRBD2
CDR3nt: TGTGCCAGCACCGCCAAACTAGCGGAGCCCTACGAGCAGTACTTC
CDR3aa: CASTAKLAEPYEQYF

abundance: .
v_gene: TRBV7-9
j_gene: TRBJ2-1
d_gene: .
CDR3nt: TGTGCCAGCAGCCTAATAGGACAGCACAATGAGCAGTTCTTC
CDR3aa: CASSLIGQHNEQFF

abundance: many
v_gene: TRBV11-2
j_gene: TRBJ2-4
d_gene: TRBD2
CDR3nt: TGTGGACTAGCGGCGGACATTCAGTACTTC
CDR3aa: CGLAADIQYF

abundance: few
v_gene: TRBV27
j_gene: TRBJ1-1
d_gene: TRBD1
CDR3nt: TGTGCCAGCAGTTCCCTCACGACTCCCGACAGGGGGGCCGCTTTCTTT
CDR3aa: CASSSLTTPDRGAAFF

abundance: .
v_gene: TRBV5-1
j_gene: TRBJ2-5
d_gene: .
CDR3nt: TGCGCCAGCAGCTTTGCACGGCGTCAAGAGACCCAGTACTTC
CDR3aa: CASSFARRQETQYF

abundance: few
v_gene: TRBV20-1
j_gene: TRBJ1-4
d_gene: TRBD1
CDR3nt: TGCAGTGCCCAGGACAGGGGGAGTGAAAAACTGTTTTTT
CDR3aa: CSAQDRGSEKLFF

abundance: .
v_gene: TRBV7-8
j_gene: TRBJ1-4
d_gene: .
CDR3nt: TGTGCCAGCAGCTCCCTTCGGTCTAATGAAAAACTGTTTTTT
CDR3aa: CASSSLRSNEKLFF

abundance: .
v_gene: TRBV28
j_gene: TRBJ2-1
d_gene: TRBD2
CDR3nt: TGTGCCAGCAGTTTAGTGGCTAGCGGCCCCTACAATGAGCAGTTCTTC
CDR3aa: CASSLVASGPYNEQFF

abundance: .
v_gene: TRBV30
j_gene: TRBJ2-7
d_gene: TRBD1
CDR3nt: TGTGCCTGGAGTCCGAGACAGGGGGTTTTCCCGCCCTACGAGCAGTACTTC
CDR3aa: CAWSPRQGVFPPYEQYF

abundance: many
v_gene: TRBV6-2/TRBV6-3
j_gene: TRBJ2-1
d_gene: .
CDR3nt: TGTGCCAGCAGCTTCCTTAACAATGAGCAGTTCTTC
CDR3aa: CASSFLNNEQFF

abundance: many
v_gene: TRBV12-3/TRBV12-4
j_gene: TRBJ2-1
d_gene: TRBD2
CDR3nt: TGTGCCAGCAGTCTACCAACGTCCGGGACTAGAGGCAATGAGCAGTTCTTC
CDR3aa: CASSLPTSGTRGNEQFF

abundance: .
v_gene: TRBV18
j_gene: TRBJ2-7
d_gene: .
CDR3nt: TGTGCCAGCTCACCACTACAGGGAGTCTACGAGCAGTACTTC
CDR3aa: CASSPLQGVYEQYF

abundance: .
v_gene: TRBV10-3
j_gene: TRBJ1-3
d_gene: .
CDR3nt: TGTGCCATCAGACAAGATAGCGCGTCTGGAAACACCATATATTTT
CDR3aa: CAIRQDSASGNTIYF

abundance: few
v_gene: TRBV20-1
j_gene: TRBJ2-7
d_gene: TRBD1
CDR3nt: TGCAGTGCTAGGGCAGGGGGCTTGATCTACGAGCAGTACTTC
CDR3aa: CSARAGGLIYEQYF

abundance: .
v_gene: TRBV7-2
j_gene: TRBJ2-5
d_gene: .
CDR3nt: TGTGCCAGCAGCTTAGGACGAGCGGTGACCCAAGAGACCCAGTACTTC
CDR3aa: CASSLGRAVTQETQYF

abundance: few
v_gene: TRBV19
j_gene: TRBJ2-7
d_gene: .
CDR3nt: TGTGCCAGTAGTTACAGGGTTTCATCCTACGAGCAGTACTTC
CDR3aa: CASSYRVSSYEQYF

abundance: .
v_gene: TRBV10-3
j_gene: TRBJ2-5
d_gene: .
CDR3nt: TGTGCCATCAAACCCGAGACAAGCCAAGAGACCCAGTACTTC
CDR3aa: CAIKPETSQETQYF

abundance: .
v_gene: TRBV6-5
j_gene: TRBJ2-1
d_gene: TRBD2
CDR3nt: TGTGCCAGCAGTTCCCCGACGCGGGAGAGCTCCTACAATGAGCAGGTCTTC
CDR3aa: CASSSPTRESSYNEQVF

abundance: .
v_gene: TRBV29-1
j_gene: TRBJ2-5
d_gene: .
CDR3nt: TGCAGCGTTGATAACAGGGGAGGAACCCAGTACTTC
CDR3aa: CSVDNRGGTQYF

abundance: many
v_gene: TRBV12-3/TRBV12-4
j_gene: TRBJ2-1
d_gene: .
CDR3nt: TGTGCCAGCAGTCATACGTGGTCCTACAATGAGCAGTTCTTC
CDR3aa: CASSHTWSYNEQFF

abundance: few
v_gene: TRBV5-1
j_gene: TRBJ2-1
d_gene: .
CDR3nt: TGCGCCAGCAGCTTGGTTGGGTTCGAGGAGCAGTTCTTC
CDR3aa: CASSLVGFEEQFF